Each of the 3 T cell receptor beta chains below was sequenced from the same sample in a study of regulatory dendritic cells for organ transplantation (dated by TCRdb to the late 2010s). Libraries were constructed by the immunoSEQ multiplex PCR assay. This is the immuneACCESS table as TCRdb keeps it, with only in-frame sequences that have V and J called. A part of the clones is gone; compared with another copy, unresolved V genes explain less than half, and the rest is unexplained. In all, the sample holds 30,000 to 35,000 clones, and about 89% of those were seen once. The biggest ten clones account for more than 0.055% of the sample. Sample: naive CD4+ T cells from blood. Taken with the paper, the label for cell subset or site translates to: CD45RA+ naive T cells. These receptors all stem from a human donor in good health.

This clone was found once. The chain recombines TRBV18 with TRBJ1-3, with D unclear. Per germline, CDR1 KGHSH and CDR2 LQKENI. CDR3 length: 15 amino acids. V was trimmed by 0 bases and J by 1 base, leaving 7 bases between them. CDR3 in DNA: TGTGCCAGCTCACCACCGGTGGGGTCTGGAAACACCATATATTTT. Protein: CASSPPVGSGNTIYF. Full variable domain (outside the CDR3, taken from reference TRBV18 and TRBJ1-3): NAGVMQNPRHLVRRRGQEARLRCSPMKGHSHVYWYRQLPEEGLKFMVYLQKENIIDESGMPKERFSAEFPKEGPSILRIQQVVRGDSAAYFCASSPPVGSGNTIYFGEGSWLTVV.

This chain joins TRBV5-6 and TRBJ1-1; TRBD1 agrees at 8 bases. The CDR3 loop spans 15 amino acids. In germline, CDR1 is SGHDT, CDR2 YYEEEE. The junction had 8 bases not matched to a gene; V was cut back by 4 bases and J by 3 bases. The CDR3 sequence is CASSLRQGAHTEAFF. CDR3 DNA: TGTGCCAGCAGCCTACGCCAGGGGGCCCACACTGAAGCTTTCTTT.

The CDR3 is CASGDRTYQPQHF. In DNA form, the CDR3 reads TGTGCCAGTGGGGACAGGACTTATCAGCCCCAGCATTTT. The chain recombines TRBV6-5 with TRBJ1-5, with 8 positions matching TRBD1. V gave up 9 bases and J gave up 5 bases; unmatched junction bases: 6. The germline CDR1 and CDR2 sequences are MNHEY and SVGAGI. This CDR3 comprises 13 residues.